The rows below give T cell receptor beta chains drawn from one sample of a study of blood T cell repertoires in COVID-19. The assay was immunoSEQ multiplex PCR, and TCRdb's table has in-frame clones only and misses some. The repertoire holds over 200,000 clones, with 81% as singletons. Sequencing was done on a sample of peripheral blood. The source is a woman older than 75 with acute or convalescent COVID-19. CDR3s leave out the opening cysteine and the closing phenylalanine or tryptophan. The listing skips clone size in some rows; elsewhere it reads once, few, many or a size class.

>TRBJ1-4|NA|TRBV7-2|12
ASSYGQGREKLF
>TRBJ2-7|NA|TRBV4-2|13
ASSQAGTAAYEQY
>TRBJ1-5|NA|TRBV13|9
ASSLDGLKH
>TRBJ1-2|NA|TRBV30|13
AWSVLSGGFSGYT
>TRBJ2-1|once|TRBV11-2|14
ASSSRTSGRLYEQF
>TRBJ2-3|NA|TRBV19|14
ASSSPGSGSTDTQY
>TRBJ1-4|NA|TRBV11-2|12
ASSLNRNNEKLF
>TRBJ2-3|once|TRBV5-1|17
ASSLDASGRAGGTDTQY
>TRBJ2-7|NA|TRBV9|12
ASSPRTGYGEQY
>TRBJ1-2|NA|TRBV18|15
ASSPFWGDLANYGYT
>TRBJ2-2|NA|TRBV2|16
ASSVVGLAGVNTGELF
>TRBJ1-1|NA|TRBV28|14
ASSQAGTVSNTEAF
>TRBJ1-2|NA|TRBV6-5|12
ASSSATGDYGYT
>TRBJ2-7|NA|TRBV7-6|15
ASSPTSGRFRSYEQY
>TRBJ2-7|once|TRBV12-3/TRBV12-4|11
ASSWDSPGEQY
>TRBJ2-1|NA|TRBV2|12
ASRGPPPENEQF
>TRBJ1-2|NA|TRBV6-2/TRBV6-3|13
ASSYQGTGANGYT
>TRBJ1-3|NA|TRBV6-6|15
ASSPNTILTPGNTIY
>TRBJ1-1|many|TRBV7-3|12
ASSLSGGGTEAF